The entry below gives a single T cell receptor beta chain sequence along with its context. Its antigen is unknown. This sample was included in a study of identifying expanded T cells in peripheral blood. Findings of the study overall: Over around two and four weeks, about 15 and 19 clones changed, versus approximately 1.2 between replicates. Clone count variance between roughly two-week samples rose with total template count.

V lost 2 bases and J 9 bases, leaving 12 bases between the germline ends. This CDR3 is 13 amino acids long. The germline V gene has CDR1 SGHRS and CDR2 YFSETQ. TCRdb's copy holds only in-frame clones and misses some; the assay was immunoSEQ multiplex PCR. The table includes about 130,000 clones, less than 90% detected once. This sequence originates from a person aged 18 to 75 in good health. The V gene is TRBV5-1, the J gene TRBJ2-1, with D maybe TRBD2 (5 bases). The source material was blood. The CDR3 DNA sequence: TGCGCCAGCAGCTTTGAGACTACGACTGAGCAGTTCTTC. Amino acids: CASSFETTTEQFF.